The 26 T cell receptor beta chains in this list originate from one sample, sequenced in a study of lymphopenia after photon versus proton radiotherapy. This table comes from immunoSEQ multiplex PCR, and its TCRdb copy is limited to in-frame clones, with some not included. The sample records roughly 25,000 clones, 65% to 85% being singletons. Here the sequenced sample was peripheral blood, taken from a patient treated with proton-based radiotherapy. The source is a woman between 70 and 85 years old with pancreatic cancer.

This chain joins TRBV19 and TRBJ2-1, with 8 bases matching TRBD1. V shed 5 bases, J shed 5 bases, and the junction held 8 bases outside the gene matches. The CDR3 is 15 amino acids. CDR1 LNHDA and CDR2 SQIVND come from the germline V gene (reference sequence). Here the CDR3 DNA reads TGTGCCAGTAGTGTCGACAGGGGTGTCCACAATGAGCAGTTCTTC. This translates into CASSVDRGVHNEQFF.

The chain joins TRBV19 to TRBJ2-1; 10 bases align to TRBD2. Trimming removed 1 base from V and 6 bases from J; junction bases left unmatched: 3. CDR3 length equals 15 residues. Germline V gene sequence: CDR1 LNHDA, CDR2 SQIVND (reference sequence). CDR3 sequence (DNA): TGTGCCAGTAGTATAGCCAGCGGGAGGGCCAATGAGCAGTTCTTC. This sequence encodes CASSIASGRANEQFF.

V usage is TRBV4-2 and J usage is TRBJ2-7; D uncertain. The germline gives CDR1 LGHNA, CDR2 YNFKEQ. The V end lost 0 bases, the J end lost 5 bases, and 8 bases lay between the germline ends. This CDR3 contains 13 residues. Here the CDR3 DNA reads TGTGCCAGCAGCCAAGATCTCCCCAACGAGCAGTACTTC. Its translation: CASSQDLPNEQYF.

This clone was recorded once. The chain has TRBV7-9 and TRBJ1-4, with a possible D match to TRBD1 (5 bases). Between the trimmed V and J ends, which lost 11 bases and 5 bases, there was a span of 15 bases. The CDR3 covers 13 residues. Germline V gene sequence: CDR1 SEHNR, CDR2 FQNEAQ (reference sequence). CDR3 amino acids: CALSGVRNEKLFF. CDR3 bases: TGTGCCCTCTCGGGGGTACGGAATGAAAAACTGTTTTTT. Drawing the rest from reference TRBV7-9 and TRBJ1-4, the complete variable domain is DTGVSQNPRHKITKRGQNVTFRCDPISEHNRLYWYRQTLGQGPEFLTYFQNEAQLEKSRLLSDRFSAERPKGSFSTLEIQRTEQGDSAMYLCALSGVRNEKLFFGSGTQLSVL.

This chain uses TRBV7-2 with TRBJ2-7, with a tentative D call TRBD2 (6 bases). Trimming cost V 1 base and J 3 bases, with 22 bases left between them. This CDR3 region has 18 residues. The germline CDR1 and CDR2 sequences are SGHTA and FQGNSA. The CDR3 loop is CASSLVGLSGRENYEQYF. The CDR3 DNA reads as TGTGCCAGCAGCTTAGTTGGATTGAGCGGACGGGAGAACTACGAGCAGTACTTC.

The J gene is TRBJ2-7, the V gene TRBV14, with 8 bases matching TRBD2. The J segment lost 4 bases and the V segment lost 4 bases, leaving 21 bases of the junction unmatched. This CDR3 is 19 amino acids long. Germline V gene sequence: CDR1 SGHDN, CDR2 FVKESK. The CDR3 spells CASSRLNSKTSAQVYEQYF. The CDR3 DNA sequence: TGTGCCAGCAGCCGACTCAACTCTAAGACTAGCGCCCAGGTGTACGAGCAGTACTTC.

Written as DNA, the CDR3 is TGCGCCAGCAGCCAAGTTTGGGGGGGCACGAACACCGGGGAGCTGTTTTTT. Amino acid sequence: CASSQVWGGTNTGELFF. This chain links TRBV4-1 with TRBJ2-2, with D possibly matching TRBD2 (7 bases). This CDR3 is built from 17 residues. Trimming shortened V by 1 base and J by 0 bases, and 12 bases separated the two germline ends. The V gene's germline CDR1 is MGHRA and CDR2 YSYEKL.

The chain employs TRBV10-3 and TRBJ2-1, with D possibly TRBD2 on 5 matching bases. The CDR3 contains 19 residues. The germline V gene encodes CDR1 ENHRY and CDR2 SYGVKD. The V and J ends lost 3 bases and 4 bases respectively, with 25 bases between them. The CDR3 spells CAISDQSWDSERPYNEQFF. CDR3 coding DNA: TGTGCCATCAGTGATCAATCCTGGGATAGCGAGCGGCCATACAATGAGCAGTTCTTC.

The gene calls are TRBV28 and TRBJ1-1; D gene uncertain. CDR1 and CDR2 (germline): MDHEN, SYDVKM. The CDR3 runs to 12 residues. The V gene lost 4 bases and the J gene lost 11 bases, with 14 bases spanning the gap. The CDR3 loop is CASSSPGRSAFF. CDR3 in DNA: TGTGCCAGCAGTTCCCCCGGAAGAAGTGCTTTCTTT.

The V gene is TRBV7-2, the J gene TRBJ1-5; D unresolved. The CDR3 contains 15 residues. Germline CDR1 and CDR2: SGHTA and FQGNSA. Trimming removed 1 base at V and 0 bases at J, with 7 bases between. The CDR3 nucleotides read TGTGCCAGCAGCTTAGAAGGGAATAGCAATCAGCCCCAGCATTTT. It specifies CASSLEGNSNQPQHF.

This chain connects TRBV7-9 to TRBJ2-7; TRBD2 might be the D (5 bases). CDR1 and CDR2 (germline): SEHNR, FQNEAQ (reference sequence). CDR3 size: 15 residues. The V end was cut by 3 bases, the J end by 10 bases, with 22 bases between. The CDR3 bases are TGTGCCAGCAGCTTTTTGGACCGACCGGGAACCCCCCAGTACTTC. Its protein product is CASSFLDRPGTPQYF.

This chain connects TRBV7-2 to TRBJ2-7; 8 nucleotides line up with TRBD1. With 6 bases clipped from V and 1 base from J, the junction kept 11 bases outside the gene matches. Germline V gene data show CDR1 as SGHTA and CDR2 as FQGNSA. The CDR3 loop spans 16 amino acids. The chain's CDR3 is CASRQGQGAASYEQYF. The CDR3 region has the DNA TGTGCCAGCAGACAAGGACAGGGAGCCGCTTCCTACGAGCAGTACTTC.

The chain links TRBV7-2 to TRBJ2-3; tentatively, D is TRBD1 or TRBD2 (5 bases each). Germline CDR1 SGHTA, CDR2 FQGNSA. The V and J ends lost 9 bases and 6 bases respectively, with 16 bases between them. The CDR3 is 13 amino acids. CDR3 DNA: TGTGCCAGTGGGGGTAGGGTAAGCGATACGCAGTATTTT. As protein: CASGGRVSDTQYF. The complete variable domain, with remaining parts taken from reference TRBV7-2 and TRBJ2-3, reads GAGVSQSPSNKVTEKGKDVELRCDPISGHTALYWYRQSLGQGLEFLIYFQGNSAPDKSGLPSDRFSAERTGGSVSTLTIQRTQQEDSAVYLCASGGRVSDTQYFGPGTRLTVL.

The rearrangement links TRBV27 to TRBJ2-1, with D uncertain. Trimming stripped 5 bases from V and 3 bases from J, with 17 bases between. The CDR3 consists of 16 residues. The germline V gene encodes CDR1 MNHEY and CDR2 SMNVEV (reference sequence). Here the CDR3 reads CASSLRAVRVYNEQFF. The CDR3 DNA reads TGTGCCAGCAGTCTAAGAGCAGTGCGAGTCTACAATGAGCAGTTCTTC.

The chain links TRBV9 to TRBJ2-1; no clear D gene. Germline V gene sequence: CDR1 SGDLS, CDR2 YYNGEE. V lost 4 bases and J 7 bases, leaving 9 bases between the germline ends. CDR3 length: 12 amino acids. The CDR3 spells CASSTTLNEQFF. The CDR3 nucleotides are TGTGCCAGCAGCACGACTCTTAATGAGCAGTTCTTC.

The chain links TRBV5-4 to TRBJ1-2; possible D gene TRBD1, 6 bases. Germline V gene lookup returns CDR1 SGHNT and CDR2 YYREEE (reference sequence). The length of the CDR3 is 18 residues. V lost 2 bases to trimming and J lost 4 bases, with 24 bases between them. The CDR3 DNA follows: TGTGCCAGCAGCTTCCCCCAGATAGGTGGGGGCGCTGGCTATGGCTACACCTTC. It translates to CASSFPQIGGGAGYGYTF. Full variable domain (rest looked up from reference TRBV5-4 and TRBJ1-2): ETGVTQSPTHLIKTRGQQVTLRCSSQSGHNTVSWYQQALGQGPQFIFQYYREEENGRGNFPPRFSGLQFPNYSSELNVNALELDDSALYLCASSFPQIGGGAGYGYTFGSGTRLTVV.

The gene calls are TRBV11-2 and TRBJ1-1, with a possible D match to TRBD1 (5 bases). Germline values: CDR1 SGHAT, CDR2 FQNNGV. The CDR3 covers 15 residues. V lost 5 bases and J lost 7, with 20 bases in between. The DNA for the CDR3 is TGTGCCAGCAGCGTGGATCTGACAGTTTCTCATGAAGCTTTCTTT. It is translated as CASSVDLTVSHEAFF.

This sequence joins TRBV6-6 and TRBJ2-1, with TRBD2 matching over 12 bases. The junction had 4 bases not matched to a gene; V was cut back by 2 bases and J by 5 bases. Looked up from germline, CDR1 is MNHNY and CDR2 is SVGAGI (reference sequence). This CDR3 contains 16 residues. CDR3: CASSYRGLAGNNEQFF. Here the CDR3 DNA reads TGTGCCAGCAGTTACAGGGGACTAGCGGGTAACAATGAGCAGTTCTTC.

V and J are TRBV11-3 and TRBJ2-1, with 8 nucleotides matching TRBD2. Germline V gives CDR1 SGHNT, CDR2 YENEEA. The CDR3 covers 16 residues. With 5 bases clipped from V and 6 bases from J, the junction kept 12 bases outside the gene matches. The CDR3 DNA reads as TGTGCCAGCAGCCCCATCCCTGTACTAGCGGCCAATGAGCAGTTCTTC. Translation gives CASSPIPVLAANEQFF.

This chain joins TRBV18 and TRBJ2-5; TRBD2 matches at 10 bases. The CDR3 contains 16 residues. Germline assignment: CDR1 KGHSH and CDR2 LQKENI. J lost 4 bases, V lost 2 bases, and 7 bases had no gene match. In DNA form, the CDR3 reads TGTGCCAGCTCACCAATTTCAGGACTAGCGGCAGAGACCCAGTACTTC. It codes for CASSPISGLAAETQYF.

The V gene is TRBV5-1, the J gene TRBJ2-7; D not resolved. V was pared by 4 bases and J by 6 bases, with 14 bases between. Germline values: CDR1 SGHRS, CDR2 YFSETQ. This CDR3 region has 13 residues. The CDR3 DNA reads TGCGCCAGCAGCCCGACTCCTACTTTCGAGCAGTACTTC. As protein: CASSPTPTFEQYF.

The chain combines TRBV18 with TRBJ2-6; D is perhaps TRBD1 (6 bases). This CDR3 comprises 17 residues. Looked up from germline, CDR1 is KGHSH and CDR2 is LQKENI. Trimming took off 6 bases at V and 2 bases at J, with 17 bases between the two ends. The DNA for the CDR3 is TGTGCCAGCTCCCCGAGGACAGACCCGACTGGGGCCAACGTCCTGACTTTC. Protein: CASSPRTDPTGANVLTF.

A few counts support this clone. V and J are TRBV7-2 and TRBJ2-1; 13 positions match TRBD2. The CDR3 is 17 amino acids. V was pared by 1 base and J by 7 bases, with 7 bases of the junction left unmatched. Germline V gene sequence: CDR1 SGHTA, CDR2 FQGNSA. The CDR3 region is CASSLGPGLAGQNEQFF. CDR3 DNA sequence: TGTGCCAGCAGCTTAGGGCCGGGACTAGCGGGGCAAAATGAGCAGTTCTTC.

V usage is TRBV7-9 and J usage is TRBJ2-5; TRBD2 agrees at 10 bases. Trimming took 5 bases from V and 2 from J; bases not matched to a gene: 8. Germline-derived CDR1 and CDR2 are SEHNR and FQNEAQ (reference sequence). This CDR3 has 16 amino acids. CDR3 in amino acids: CASSRTSGGAQETQYF. The CDR3 DNA reads TGTGCCAGCAGCCGGACTAGCGGAGGAGCTCAAGAGACCCAGTACTTC.

This rearrangement joins TRBV5-1 to TRBJ2-5; TRBD1 might be the D (7 bases). This CDR3 has 14 residues. Trimming shortened V by 5 bases and J by 5 bases, and 16 bases separated the two germline ends. Germline V gene sequence: CDR1 SGHRS, CDR2 YFSETQ. DNA for the CDR3: TGCGCCAGCAGTGGAGGGGGCGCAGGGGAGACCCAGTACTTC. Protein: CASSGGGAGETQYF.

The chain carries TRBV5-4 and TRBJ2-5; 8 bases map to TRBD2. Germline-derived CDR1 and CDR2 are SGHNT and YYREEE (reference sequence). Germline trimming cut 2 bases from V and 2 bases from J; bases unmatched to any gene: 8. The CDR3 consists of 16 residues. Here the CDR3 reads CASSLRLLADQETQYF. CDR3 nucleotide sequence: TGTGCCAGCAGCTTAAGGTTACTAGCGGATCAAGAGACCCAGTACTTC.